Presented here are 19 T cell receptor beta chains from one specimen sequenced in a study of vaccination effects on CD4 cells after COVID-19 (dated by TCRdb to between 2021 and 2024). Library preparation was by the immunoSEQ multiplex PCR assay. TCRdb retrieved this table from immuneACCESS and kept in-frame rearrangements only. Not all clones are present; in checked studies, unresolved V genes account for under half, and no reason is known for the remainder. This sample lists 15,000 to 20,000 clones; roughly three quarters were detected once. Of the sample, over 15% is held by the ten largest clones. No antigen has been identified for these receptors. To identify antigen-specific CD4+ T cell clonotypes by their expansion, the ViraFEST assay first stimulated PBMC with viral peptide pools and then applied TCR sequencing. After around 11 days of culture, CD4+ T cells were isolated with the EasySep CD4+ T cell isolation kit. Participants received two doses of either the BNT162b2 or the mRNA-1273 mRNA SARS-CoV-2 vaccine.

The sample here was CD4+ T cells from PBMCs cultured with HCoV-NL63 spike peptides, taken after COVID-19 vaccination. The intended sense of this specimen's cell subset or site label: HCoV-NL63 spike overlapping peptide pool stimulation. The receptors were sampled from a human donor who received a COVID-19 vaccine.

The chain joins TRBV29-1 to TRBJ2-3; 8 bases match TRBD1. Per germline, CDR1 SQVTM and CDR2 ANQGSEA. Germline trimming cut 3 bases from V and 2 bases from J; bases unmatched to any gene: 7. The CDR3 has 15 residues. CDR3 coding DNA: TGCAGCGTTGAGAGGACAGGGTCTCCCACAGATACGCAGTATTTT. Its translation is CSVERTGSPTDTQYF.

This clone is a singleton in its sample. This chain links TRBV5-4 with TRBJ2-6; D remains unclear. Looked up from germline, CDR1 is SGHNT and CDR2 is YYREEE (reference sequence). The CDR3 runs to 16 residues. V was cut by 6 bases and J by 0 bases, with 13 bases left in between. The CDR3 here is CASTLDGPSGANVLTF. Written as DNA, the CDR3 is TGTGCCAGCACCCTTGACGGGCCCTCTGGGGCCAACGTCCTGACTTTC.

Only a few counts were recorded for this clone. The CDR3 sequence: CASSWTHTGELFF. The CDR3 nucleotides read TGTGCCAGCAGCTGGACTCACACCGGGGAGCTGTTTTTT. The rearrangement joins TRBV5-8 to TRBJ2-2, with TRBD2 as a possible D gene (5 bases). Trimming removed 3 bases at V and 3 bases at J, with 6 bases between. Germline loops: CDR1 SGHTS, CDR2 YDEGEE. This CDR3 is built from 13 residues.

V and J are TRBV6-2 or TRBV6-3 and TRBJ1-5; 9 bases are a match to TRBD1. Germline V lookup: CDR1 MNHEY, CDR2 SVGEGT. The CDR3 extends over 17 amino acids. The junction had 4 bases not matched to a gene; V was cut back by 0 bases and J by 1 base. The CDR3 DNA reads as TGTGCCAGCAGTTACTCGACAGGGGGGATGAGCAATCAGCCCCAGCATTTT. Translating gives CASSYSTGGMSNQPQHF.

J is TRBJ1-1 and V is TRBV6-4, with D unresolved. V lost 6 bases, J lost 0 bases, and 14 bases lay in between. The CDR3 covers 15 residues. Germline V gene lookup returns CDR1 MRHNA and CDR2 SNTAGT. DNA for the CDR3: TGTGCCAGCAGACCCGAGGAAGGTTTGAACACTGAAGCTTTCTTT. Amino acids: CASRPEEGLNTEAFF.

This rearrangement joins TRBV19 to TRBJ1-5, with TRBD1 as a possible D gene (6 bases). CDR1 and CDR2 (germline): LNHDA, SQIVND (reference sequence). Trimming left V 8 bases short and J 9 bases short, with 17 bases between. There are 13 residues in the CDR3. For the CDR3, the DNA is TGTGCCAGTTGGAGGCAGGGACAAGGGCCCCAGCATTTT. Amino acid sequence: CASWRQGQGPQHF.

The table lists this clone with a few counts. The chain recombines TRBV5-1 with TRBJ2-3, with D unresolved. CDR1 is SGHRS and CDR2 is YFSETQ in the germline V gene. V was clipped by 0 bases and J by 6 bases, with 8 bases between them. The CDR3 is 13 residues long. The CDR3 coding sequence is TGCGCCAGCAGCTTGGACGGTTCCGATACGCAGTATTTT. This sequence encodes CASSLDGSDTQYF.

J is TRBJ2-5 and V is TRBV18, with 7 bases lining up with TRBD1. V shed 4 bases, J shed 1 base, and the junction held 6 bases outside the gene matches. Per the germline V gene, CDR1 is KGHSH and CDR2 is LQKENI. CDR3 size: 15 residues. The CDR3 is CASSQTQGRQETQYF. The CDR3 DNA is TGTGCCAGCTCACAAACACAGGGGCGCCAAGAGACCCAGTACTTC.

This clone was seen a single time. The chain is built from TRBV10-3 and TRBJ2-3, with 13 bases lining up with TRBD2. The trim removed 7 bases at V and 1 base at J, leaving 5 bases unmatched. From germline, CDR1 is ENHRY and CDR2 SYGVKD. The CDR3 loop spans 16 amino acids. The CDR3 bases are TGTGCCATCAACCCAGGACTAGCGGGGGGCACAGATACGCAGTATTTT. Translating it yields CAINPGLAGGTDTQYF.

This chain joins TRBV29-1 and TRBJ2-7; 14 bases fit TRBD2. Losses at the gene ends were 5 bases for V and 6 bases for J; bases not matched to a gene: 3. The CDR3 spans 13 residues. In germline, CDR1 is SQVTM, CDR2 ANQGSEA. DNA of the CDR3: TGCAGCGTTCAAGGACTAGCGGGAGGCGAGCAGTACTTC. Protein: CSVQGLAGGEQYF.

The DNA of the CDR3 is TGTGCCAGCTCACCATCTCAAACATCTAATCAGCCCCAGCATTTT. Amino acid sequence: CASSPSQTSNQPQHF. The V call is TRBV18, the J call TRBJ1-5, with D unresolved. The CDR3 is 15 amino acids. CDR1 is KGHSH and CDR2 is LQKENI in the germline V gene. V lost 2 bases, J lost 4 bases, and 12 bases lay in between.

This clone was detected only a few times. The V and J genes are TRBV9 and TRBJ2-3; 7 bases are shared with TRBD1. The germline CDR1 and CDR2 sequences are SGDLS and YYNGEE. Unmatched junction bases numbered 6, after V lost 1 base and J lost 1 base. This CDR3 comprises 16 residues. The CDR3 coding sequence is TGTGCCAGCAGCGTAAAGGGGGCTCTTGGCACAGATACGCAGTATTTT. Amino acids: CASSVKGALGTDTQYF.

V usage is TRBV4-3 and J usage is TRBJ1-3; D is unclear. CDR3 length equals 14 residues. The germline V and J ends were trimmed by 0 bases and 0 bases, with 3 bases remaining between them. Germline loops: CDR1 LGHNA, CDR2 YSLEER. CDR3 nucleotide sequence: TGCGCCAGCAGCCAAGAAAGCTCTGGAAACACCATATATTTT. Its protein is CASSQESSGNTIYF.

This chain connects TRBV28 to TRBJ2-3; D call uncertain. The CDR3 spans 15 residues. From germline, CDR1 is MDHEN and CDR2 SYDVKM. V lost 6 bases, J lost 3 bases, and 16 bases lay in between. This CDR3 is CASSTPASGTDTQYF. The CDR3 DNA reads TGTGCCAGCAGCACCCCCGCCTCTGGGACAGATACGCAGTATTTT.

This clone was counted only a few times. The chain couples TRBV10-3 to TRBJ2-7, with D unresolved. V lost 10 bases and J 2 bases, leaving 12 bases between the germline ends. Looked up from germline, CDR1 is ENHRY and CDR2 is SYGVKD. The CDR3 consists of 12 residues. The CDR3 region has the DNA TGTGCCACCGGACCGGGCCCCTACGAGCAGTACTTC. This translates into CATGPGPYEQYF.

This clone is a singleton in its sample. The chain carries TRBV4-1 and TRBJ2-1; D is ambiguous. Germline assignment: CDR1 MGHRA and CDR2 YSYEKL. With 1 base removed from V and 0 bases from J, the gap between germline ends came to 10 bases. The CDR3 has 16 amino acids. The CDR3 bases are TGCGCCAGCAGCCAAGGCGCGGTGAGCTCCTACAATGAGCAGTTCTTC. Translation gives CASSQGAVSSYNEQFF.

Only one count was recorded for this clone. V is TRBV6-2 or TRBV6-3 and J is TRBJ2-3; no clear D gene. This CDR3 has 12 residues. V was pared by 5 bases and J by 3 bases, with 6 bases between. Germline CDR1 reads MNHEY; CDR2 reads SVGEGT. CDR3 sequence: CASSQITDTQYF. The DNA of the CDR3 is TGTGCCAGCAGTCAAATTACAGATACGCAGTATTTT.

This clone has only one observation. V and J are TRBV4-2 and TRBJ2-3, with 7 bases fitting TRBD2. V shed 1 base and J 1 base; nucleotides not matched to a gene: 8. The CDR3 totals 17 residues. Per germline, CDR1 LGHNA and CDR2 YNFKEQ. The CDR3 nucleotides are TGTGCCAGCAGCCAAGTTGGGAGGGGAGGGGGCACAGATACGCAGTATTTT. Its translation is CASSQVGRGGGTDTQYF.

V is TRBV7-9 and J is TRBJ1-4, with D perhaps matching TRBD1 (6 bases). V lost 0 bases to trimming and J lost 8 bases, with 16 bases between them. CDR1 is SEHNR, CDR2 FQNEAQ, per germline (reference sequence). The CDR3 totals 16 residues. The DNA for the CDR3 is TGTGCCAGCAGCTTAGCGGGGGGCCATCGAGGGGAAAAACTGTTTTTT. It specifies CASSLAGGHRGEKLFF.